This TCR beta chain was captured by sequencing in a study of blood T cell repertoires in COVID-19 (dated by TCRdb to the early 2020s). Study-wide context: Samples from collaborators originated in the United States, Italy and Spain and spanned both the acute and convalescent phases of COVID-19. Subjects who had been exposed to COVID-19, were actively infected with it, or had recovered from it provided the deeply sampled blood TCRbeta repertoires that made up the dataset. The repertoires were released in a freely available public database meant as a resource for research on the immune response to SARS-CoV-2. The samples were drawn from two sources: the first 160 participants of the ongoing ImmuneRACE study, and 1,000 to 1,500 subjects contributed by 6 global collaborators. The material from the prospective study consisted of cDNA or gDNA derived from T cells, B-cell-depleted T cells, or PBMCs. The sample metadata nearly always contained a de-identified subject ID, COVID-19 status, age in years and sex. HLA class I and class II types, where available, came from metadata supplied by the sample provider rather than from assay-based typing.

Broad study findings and their caveats: How much clinical and demographic metadata was included differed by source and by participant, and the metadata was provided uncurated.

The immunoSEQ Assay, a bias-controlled multiplex PCR, was used to amplify TCRbeta CDR3 regions from genomic DNA. The authors' pipeline ran thus. The number of nucleated cells in each sample was estimated from the amplification of reference gene primers within the assay. Sequence reads were collapsed and filtered to measure the absolute abundance of every unique TCRbeta CDR3 rearrangement. For each sample, productive Simpson clonality was calculated by taking the square root of Simpson's diversity index across productive rearrangements. The table comes from immuneACCESS by way of TCRdb, which keeps in-frame sequences with V and J called. Part of the clones is missing from these tables; in studies checked, under half for an unresolved V gene and the rest for unknown reasons. V and J calls and clone size are copied from that table; D and trimming were computed from the DNA. A total of 91,000 or so clones appear in this sample, almost 85% of them only once. Of the sample, 5.5% to 7.5% falls within the top ten clones.

Whole blood was collected in K2EDTA tubes by collaborating institutions according to the institutions' own protocols. For TCRbeta analysis, collaborator samples were shipped as frozen whole blood, as isolated PBMCs, or as DNA extracted from either sample type. As to this clone: Which antigen it targets is not known. No quality values exist for individual bases; no much larger clone is one base distant.

The specimen sequenced was peripheral blood. The sequence derives from a man aged 50 to 60 with active or convalescent COVID-19.

The CDR3 in this case is CASRRGTGGYEQYV. The nucleotide sequence reads as follows: TGCGCCAGCAGGAGGGGGACAGGAGGCTACGAGCAGTACGTC. The rearrangement joined TRBV10-1 to TRBJ2-7; the central 8 bases match TRBD1. There are 14 amino acids in the CDR3, from cysteine to valine inclusive. Solely the CDR3 DNA is kept, with 42 bases framed from the first base. According to the germline V gene (reference sequence), CDR1 reads WNHNN and CDR2 reads SYGVQD. After removal of 6 bases from V and 3 bases from J, the junction retains 7 bases not matched to a gene.